The TCR beta chain under discussion was sequenced for a study of cytomegalovirus exposure and HLA in healthy donors (dated by TCRdb to the late 2010s). In the study overall: According to an earlier analysis of around 600 of the donors, about 180 million T cells yielded roughly 110 million unique TCR beta sequences and 250 to 350 Gb of sequence data. Approximately 330 gigabases of sequencing data and around 85 million unique TCR sequences made up an early release that covered approximately 650 HLA-typed donors. The genetic ancestry cluster associated with self-reported Caucasian donors included over 80% of the 300 to 400 genotyped donors. The study aimed to test whether cataloging public T cell receptors could reveal signatures of past pathogen exposure. The T cell repertoires of around 730 subjects were profiled by immunosequencing and related to cytomegalovirus serostatus. A separate validation cohort of more than 100 different subjects was used in addition to the roughly 640-subject first cohort. High-throughput TCR immunosequencing, statistical association of individual TCRs with disease status, and machine learning were combined to predict cytomegalovirus infection status. A later analysis re-analyzed previously published TCR beta repertoires from approximately 700 donors and added high-resolution HLA genotyping to study TCR occurrence patterns. Rather than drawing on any new phenotypic data, the later analysis identified candidate immune exposures from TCR beta sequences and the way those sequences occurred across donors. An earlier analysis of several hundred of the donors applied high-throughput TCR beta sequencing to assess whether each TCR beta V gene segment acted as functional or pseudogenic. Donor age, sex, ethnicity and CMV serostatus were compiled together with the repertoire data. A later genetic analysis took genome-wide SNP genotypes for about three fifths of the 666 donors and used that subset as a discovery cohort. Every repertoire in the discovery cohort had been generated on one and the same sequencing platform. HLA typing included class I and class II loci at four-digit resolution. The number of typed donors differed by locus: about 620-630 for A, B, C, DRB1 and DQB1; approximately 540 for DQA1; 606 for DPA1; and about 470 for DPB1. Because of strong linkage in the cohort, four or five DR-DQ haplotypes were treated as single units for association and clustering. On average, around 240,000 unique TCR beta nucleotide sequences were sequenced per donor among 398 genotyped donors of the cohort, with roughly a sixth of those sequences being non-productive. Results and caveats for the whole study, not just this receptor: A group of highly shared sequence variants was considered likely to be a technical artifact of the sequencing pipeline. The study listed 164 TCR beta chains as associated with cytomegalovirus. A further reported finding was that TCR beta sequences accurately predicted the HLA-A and HLA-B alleles for most subjects in the first cohort. A later genetic analysis reported fewer N-insertions in productive TCRs among donors in an Asian-associated ancestry cluster than the roughly 650-donor mean. Some IMGT-functional V segments, including TRBV6-2 and TRBV6-3, could not be told apart with the 87-base-pair reads, so those segments were excluded. At a false discovery rate of 0.05, a later analysis linked under 20,000 TCR beta sequences to specific HLA alleles. In a later analysis, the rate of TCR association differed among HLA loci, with DRB1 alleles having the most associated TCRs and HLA-C alleles having the fewest. In a later analysis, several top co-occurrence clusters were reported to appear linked to parvovirus B19, influenza, CMV and Epstein-Barr virus. In a later analysis, most CMV-associated TCR beta chains were found to appear HLA-restricted, with HLA associations seemingly driven largely by CMV exposure. Most TCR sequences were observed very rarely across donors, whereas some public TCRs were present in many individuals. Linkage disequilibrium might explain the correlated functional status among segregating V segments, but an unknown experimental factor could not be ruled out. In vitro tests confirmed that a few of the cytomegalovirus-associated TCR beta chains recognize cytomegalovirus antigens. Roughly uniform sequencing depth across donors was assumed in presence/absence analyses, although this assumption may not hold. An earlier analysis of approximately 570 of the donors showed that most TCR beta V segments appeared in productive rearrangements either about 90% or about 30% of the time, which broadly matched IMGT annotations. The only immune exposure information available for the cohort was CMV serostatus. HLA typing was unavailable for some donors at each locus, so association tests used only the typed subset. The cohort was sequenced for TCR beta chains only, and without alpha or paired-chain data the features that could be detected were limited. It was suggested by the authors that the approach could potentially be generalized to other disease states and immunological phenotypes. When HLA alleles, especially DR and DQ, strongly co-occurred, TCR associations were difficult to assign to individual alleles. Because counts were too low, 15 to 20 rarely observed V segments, including chromosome 9 orphons, were excluded from the earlier analysis of some 590 of the donors. In a later analysis, HLA-associated TCR beta chains showed more clonal expansion and lower generation probabilities than non-associated chains that were equally common. V-gene and J-gene trimming of TCR beta chains was associated with a missense DCLRE1C variant in a later genetic analysis, and the association was replicated in an independent cohort. The classifier was reported to diagnose cytomegalovirus status with high specificity and sensitivity in both the original and validation cohorts.

V and J are truncated by 4 bases and 9 bases respectively, leaving an intervening sequence of 16 bases. Via the germline V gene, CDR1 is SNHLY and CDR2 FYNNEI. The CDR3 runs 14 amino acids, cysteine and phenylalanine included. Only the CDR3 part of the read is kept: 42 bases, read in frame from the first base. The cohort consisted of 650 to 850 healthy bone marrow donors. At the time of sampling, all cohort members were nominally healthy, though unrecorded immune exposures were likely present. The donor tested CMV seronegative and was one of the 352 seronegative cohort members. Every donor gave a peripheral blood sample, and the peripheral blood mononuclear cells from that sample were used for TCR beta sequencing. The Qiagen DNeasy Blood Extraction Kit was used to extract genomic DNA from the blood cell samples. In the case of this clone: Which antigen it targets is not known. No much larger clonotype is one base removed from it; base qualities were not supplied.

Library construction relied on the immunoSEQ multiplex PCR assay. The multiplex PCR relied on a mix of 60 forward primers for TCR Vbeta segments and 13 reverse primers for TCR Jbeta segments. A multiplex PCR assay on genomic DNA amplified the CDR3 region of rearranged TCR beta genes. The Illumina HiSeq System was used to sequence the amplified TCR beta libraries as 87-base-pair reads. In the paper's pipeline: In a later analysis, around 80 million unique TCR beta chains were counted across the approximately 670 repertoires, and around 10 million of these chains were shared by at least two donors. To remove PCR and sequencing errors, raw reads were error-corrected and collapsed into unique sequences using a nearest-neighbor algorithm that merged closely related sequences. V, D and J gene segments were assigned by aligning CDR3 sequences to IMGT reference sequences. For a sequence to be retained, at least a six-nucleotide match to both a V gene segment and a J gene segment was required. Rearrangements were classified as productive when the CDR3 lacked stop codons and remained in frame with V and J, and all other rearrangements were classified as non-productive. Following IMGT convention, CDR3 was defined as the stretch from the second conserved V-encoded cysteine up to the conserved J-encoded phenylalanine. In an earlier analysis of just under 600 of the donors, sequences lacking an unambiguous match to a single V gene segment were excluded. In an earlier analysis of about 590 of the donors, a V segment was called functional when productive rearrangements were above 56.7%, and segregating when the standard deviation between donors exceeded 5%. To diagnose cytomegalovirus status from the catalog of TCR beta chain sequences, a statistical classification framework was built. A later analysis assigned V and J genes by comparing TCR nucleotide sequences with IMGT/GENE-DB human TR gene sequences. A later analysis assigned CDR3 sequences and most-parsimonious VDJ recombination scenarios with the TCRdist pipeline. In a later analysis, each TCR beta chain was defined by its CDR3 amino acid sequence together with its V-gene family, and reads without a unique V-gene family were excluded. As a way to deal with suspected cross-contamination and a sequencing artifact, a later analysis dropped under 600 nucleotide sequences that were highly shared and had low generation probability. A later analysis calculated a clonal expansion index for each public chain from normalized within-repertoire ranks of inferred template counts. In a later analysis, generation probabilities were computed with a VDJ recombination model fitted to out-of-frame rearrangements, and the resulting probabilities were checked against IGoR. Hypergeometric tests were used in a later analysis to score TCR-TCR, TCR-HLA and TCR-CMV co-occurrence, with a repertoire-size bias correction applied to the TCR pairs. A later analysis estimated false discovery rates by permuting HLA or CMV assignments 20 times. In a later analysis, co-occurring TCRs were grouped with DBSCAN, and TCRdist sequence similarity was added when clustering was performed within HLA-allele-positive subsets. Co-occurrence clustering excluded repertoires with fewer than 30,000 or more than 120,000 public chains, plus five with anomalous nucleotide sharing. As stored in TCRdb, this immuneACCESS dataset retains in-frame rearrangements with V and J assigned. A fraction of the clones does not appear; measured against another copy, unresolved V genes explain less than half of the discrepancy, and the remainder lacks a known reason. Clonal size and the V and J genes are those of that table, whereas D and trimming came from the DNA. The sample table lists some 130,000 clones, roughly three quarters of them with a count of one. Of the sample, 2% to 2.5% is held by the ten largest clones.

The chain is encoded by TRBV2 joined to TRBJ2-1, with a weak D call of TRBD2 (5 bases match). This receptor was obtained from a man aged 18 to 29 in good health and CMV-seronegative. Sequencing input: PBMCs. The nucleotides read TGTGCCAGCAGTGGAGGACTTCCCCCCCTTGAGCAGTTCTTC. Its translation reads: CASSGGLPPLEQFF.